Presented here are 2 T cell receptor beta chains from one specimen sequenced in a study of shared clonotypes between healthy human individuals. Data came from immunoSEQ multiplex PCR; TCRdb stores just in-frame clones and leaves some out. The data show about 2.4 million clones, 80% to 95% seen once. Sequencing was performed on naive CD4+ T cells from PBMCs. Documented subset: CD45RA+ positively selected. The receptors shown here come from a young man in good health. Some clones in this sample may be carry-over from other donors' samples.

The chain combines TRBV28 with TRBJ2-1; TRBD2 matches 14 bases. The trim removed 11 bases at V and 15 bases at J, leaving 15 bases unmatched. Germline CDR1 MDHEN, CDR2 SYDVKM. CDR3 length: 14 amino acids. CDR3 sequence reads: CASRLGTSGSSWFF. CDR3 in DNA: TGTGCCTCCAGGCTGGGGACTAGCGGGAGTTCTTGGTTCTTC.

This clone showed up just once. The rearrangement uses TRBV5-1 and TRBJ2-7; TRBD1 might be the D (6 bases). Germline V gene sequence: CDR1 SGHRS, CDR2 YFSETQ. V lost 0 bases and J 5 bases, leaving 9 bases between the germline ends. This CDR3 region has 13 residues. The CDR3 DNA reads as TGCGCCAGCAGCTTGGGGGCAGGGGACGAGCAGTACTTC. Amino acids: CASSLGAGDEQYF. Combining the CDR3 with reference TRBV5-1 and TRBJ2-7 gives the whole variable domain KAGVTQTPRYLIKTRGQQVTLSCSPISGHRSVSWYQQTPGQGLQFLFEYFSETQRNKGNFPGRFSGRQFSNSRSEMNVSTLELGDSALYLCASSLGAGDEQYFGPGTRLTVT.